This T cell receptor (beta chain) originates from a study of CD8+ T cells in alopecia areata. Extracted RNA was reverse transcribed into cDNA, the sequencing template. Profiled with immunoSEQ multiplex PCR; TCRdb holds only in-frame clones, not every one. This sample has around 120,000 clones, with more than 45% found just once. V shed 5 bases, J shed 5 bases, and the junction held 7 bases outside the gene matches. The CDR3 runs to 16 residues. Germline V gene lookup returns CDR1 SNHLY and CDR2 FYNNEI. Treatment of the sample: oral pan-JAK inhibitor, 5-10 mg twice daily. This clone has more than one count but fewer than ten.

The clonotype originates from a human donor with alopecia areata. The specimen comprised CD4+ T cells sorted from blood, sampled at week 4, from a patient treated with tofacitinib. The J gene is TRBJ2-1, the V gene TRBV2; TRBD2 aligns across 12 bases. The CDR3 is CASSPGTSGLHNEQFF. DNA of the CDR3: TGTGCCAGCAGTCCCGGGACTAGCGGGCTTCACAATGAGCAGTTCTTC.